A single sample is the source of the 21 T cell receptor beta chains below, sequenced in a study of OX40 agonist ivuxolimab in advanced cancers. The repertoire was sequenced with immunoSEQ multiplex PCR; TCRdb's copy has only in-frame clones and lacks some. The table lists 90,000 to 100,000 clones, approximately 91% of them singletons. The input for sequencing was CD4+ or CD8+ T cells sorted from blood, taken in a trial of the OX40 agonist ivuxolimab. These TCRs come from an adult with an advanced solid tumor such as melanoma, head and neck, liver or kidney cancer.

This chain connects TRBV5-1 to TRBJ2-1; 9 bases are a match to TRBD1. V trimming: 3 bases; J trimming: 2 bases; junction bases outside the gene matches: 6. This CDR3 is built from 16 residues. Germline V gene sequence: CDR1 SGHRS, CDR2 YFSETQ. This chain's CDR3 is CASSSRTGVTYNEQFF. CDR3 DNA sequence: TGCGCCAGCAGCTCCCGGACAGGGGTAACCTACAATGAGCAGTTCTTC. The full variable domain, rest sourced from reference TRBV5-1 and TRBJ2-1, is KAGVTQTPRYLIKTRGQQVTLSCSPISGHRSVSWYQQTPGQGLQFLFEYFSETQRNKGNFPGRFSGRQFSNSRSEMNVSTLELGDSALYLCASSSRTGVTYNEQFFGPGTRLTVL.

The V gene is TRBV30, the J gene TRBJ1-1; D possibly corresponds to TRBD1 (6 bases). V lost 0 bases and J lost 4, with 12 bases in between. CDR1 is GTSNPN and CDR2 is SVGIG in the germline V gene (reference sequence). The CDR3 contains 14 residues. In DNA, the CDR3 is TGTGCCTGGAGTGTAACAGGGATAGGCACTGAAGCTTTCTTT. It is translated as CAWSVTGIGTEAFF.

The chain couples TRBV29-1 to TRBJ2-7; D perhaps matches TRBD1 (7 bases). This CDR3 has 12 residues. The ends were cut back, 6 bases at V and 7 bases at J, with 16 bases in the middle. Germline CDR1 and CDR2: SQVTM and ANQGSEA. The CDR3 nucleotides read TGCAGCGTGGGGGACTTCAGGGGGGAGCAGTACGTC. The encoded protein is CSVGDFRGEQYV.

Turning to this clone: Other DNA sequences from this sample encode an identical CDR3 as well. The chain carries TRBV11-2 and TRBJ2-5; D is ambiguous. V lost 0 bases to trimming and J lost 4 bases, with 6 bases between them. This CDR3 has 13 amino acids. Germline V gene sequence: CDR1 SGHAT, CDR2 FQNNGV. In DNA form, the CDR3 reads TGTGCCAGCAGCTTAGATCGTCGAGAGACCCAGTACTTC. This sequence encodes CASSLDRRETQYF.

This clone was seen once. J is TRBJ2-1 and V is TRBV11-2, with D maybe TRBD2 (6 bases). The CDR3 extends over 16 amino acids. Germline V gives CDR1 SGHAT, CDR2 FQNNGV. Trimming removed 5 bases from V and 2 bases from J, with 16 bases in between. The CDR3: CASSLGRGSPYNEQFF. The CDR3 DNA is TGTGCCAGCAGCCTCGGACGGGGGAGCCCCTACAATGAGCAGTTCTTC.

This clone was detected a few times. The chain combines TRBV30 with TRBJ1-1; D remains unclear. Between the trimmed V and J ends, which lost 2 bases and 2 bases, there was a span of 15 bases. The germline CDR1 and CDR2 sequences are GTSNPN and SVGIG (reference sequence). The CDR3 consists of 15 residues. The CDR3 loop reads CAWSSADVVNTEAFF. The CDR3 DNA follows: TGTGCCTGGAGTTCGGCCGACGTTGTAAACACTGAAGCTTTCTTT.

V is TRBV30 and J is TRBJ1-1; D uncertain. Trimming pared 2 bases from V and 0 bases from J, leaving 7 bases between. The length of the CDR3 is 13 residues. Germline V gene lookup returns CDR1 GTSNPN and CDR2 SVGIG (reference sequence). The CDR3 DNA is TGTGCCTGGAGTAGGACGGTGAACACTGAAGCTTTCTTT. Translation gives CAWSRTVNTEAFF.

The chain is built from TRBV5-6 and TRBJ1-6; D remains unclear. The CDR3 extends over 14 amino acids. The ends were cut back, 2 bases at V and 7 bases at J, with 10 bases in the middle. Germline-derived CDR1 and CDR2 are SGHDT and YYEEEE. CDR3 region: CASSFGRENSPLHF. CDR3 DNA: TGTGCCAGCAGCTTCGGACGGGAGAATTCACCCCTCCACTTT. The full variable domain, its missing parts supplied by reference TRBV5-6 and TRBJ1-6, is DAGVTQSPTHLIKTRGQQVTLRCSPKSGHDTVSWYQQALGQGPQFIFQYYEEEERQRGNFPDRFSGHQFPNYSSELNVNALLLGDSALYLCASSFGRENSPLHFGNGTRLTVT.

The chain links TRBV14 to TRBJ2-1; D is uncertain. The CDR3 is made up of 14 amino acids. Trimming left V 4 bases short and J 7 bases short, with 14 bases between. CDR1 and CDR2 from the germline V gene are SGHDN and FVKESK. The CDR3 spells CASSPFEWSNEQFF. CDR3 in DNA: TGTGCCAGCAGCCCTTTCGAGTGGAGTAATGAGCAGTTCTTC.

The chain couples TRBV4-3 to TRBJ1-3; no clear D gene. The CDR3 runs to 13 residues. CDR1 LGHNA and CDR2 YSLEER come from the germline V gene. With 0 bases removed from V and 8 bases from J, the gap between germline ends came to 8 bases. In DNA form, the CDR3 reads TGCGCCAGCAGCCAAGACCTTTCAGACACCATATATTTT. This translates into CASSQDLSDTIYF.

The rearrangement uses TRBV28 and TRBJ1-5, with D uncertain. The V and J ends lost 0 bases and 2 bases respectively, with 11 bases between them. Germline CDR1 reads MDHEN; CDR2 reads SYDVKM. This CDR3 comprises 16 residues. Here the CDR3 reads CASSLWGWAGNQPQHF. As DNA, the CDR3 is TGTGCCAGCAGTTTATGGGGGTGGGCGGGCAATCAGCCCCAGCATTTT.

V usage is TRBV10-3 and J usage is TRBJ2-1; TRBD2 matches at 9 bases. The germline V gene encodes CDR1 ENHRY and CDR2 SYGVKD. Germline trimming cut 11 bases from V and 8 bases from J; bases unmatched to any gene: 7. CDR3 length: 12 amino acids. This chain's CDR3 is CAVLAGRDEQFF. In nucleotides, the CDR3 is TGTGCCGTCCTAGCGGGGCGGGATGAGCAGTTCTTC.

CDR3 loop: CAWGTGVSGNTIYF. CDR3 sequence (DNA): TGTGCCTGGGGGACAGGGGTATCAGGAAACACCATATATTTT. The V call is TRBV30, the J call TRBJ1-3, with 10 bases fitting TRBD1. The V and J ends lost 5 bases and 4 bases, in that order; junction bases with no gene match: 5. The CDR3 is 14 amino acids. The germline V gene encodes CDR1 GTSNPN and CDR2 SVGIG (reference sequence).

This chain links TRBV18 with TRBJ1-2, with 7 bases matching TRBD1. V trimming: 5 bases; J trimming: 2 bases; junction bases outside the gene matches: 8. This CDR3 region has 15 residues. Germline V gives CDR1 KGHSH, CDR2 LQKENI. In DNA, the CDR3 is TGTGCCAGCTCATTATCCGGGACAGAGAACTATGGCTACACCTTC. Encoded protein: CASSLSGTENYGYTF.

This clone occurred once. CDR3 protein: CASGLGQGVARTDTQYF. DNA for the CDR3: TGTGCTAGTGGTTTGGGACAGGGGGTCGCTAGGACAGATACGCAGTATTTT. The chain combines TRBV12-5 with TRBJ2-3, with 9 bases lining up with TRBD1. Germline V lookup: CDR1 LGHNT, CDR2 FRNRAP. This CDR3 is built from 17 residues. J gave up 3 bases and V 1 base, and 8 bases lay outside the gene matches.

This clone has a single count. The chain employs TRBV7-2 and TRBJ1-5; D is unresolved. CDR1 and CDR2 from the germline V gene are SGHTA and FQGNSA. The ends were cut back, 3 bases at V and 0 bases at J, with 9 bases in the middle. The CDR3 extends over 15 amino acids. CDR3 coding DNA: TGTGCCAGCAGCTTTTCCAGCTATAGCAATCAGCCCCAGCATTTT. This codes for CASSFSSYSNQPQHF.

V gene TRBV9 combines with J gene TRBJ1-2, with D unclear. Germline-derived CDR1 and CDR2 are SGDLS and YYNGEE. Trimming cost V 4 bases and J 8 bases, with 15 bases left between them. The length of the CDR3 is 13 residues. In DNA, the CDR3 is TGTGCCAGCAGCCCCGGCGAGCGCCAGGGCTACACCTTC. Protein: CASSPGERQGYTF.

The V call is TRBV2, the J call TRBJ2-7; D may correspond to TRBD1 or TRBD2 (5 bases each). CDR3 size: 13 residues. Germline loops: CDR1 SNHLY, CDR2 FYNNEI. V lost 2 bases and J 6 bases, leaving 11 bases between the germline ends. The CDR3 region has the DNA TGTGCCAGCAGTGAAACGATGAGGGGCGAGCAGTACTTC. It specifies CASSETMRGEQYF.

V is TRBV5-4 and J is TRBJ2-3; 10 bases align to TRBD2. V lost 5 bases, J lost 0 bases, and 6 bases stayed unmatched. Germline V lookup: CDR1 SGHNT, CDR2 YYREEE (reference sequence). The CDR3 extends over 16 amino acids. For the CDR3, the DNA is TGTGCCAGCAGGGCCGGGACTAGCGAGAGCACAGATACGCAGTATTTT. It yields the protein CASRAGTSESTDTQYF.

The V and J genes are TRBV15 and TRBJ2-1; 10 bases align to TRBD2. Germline V CDR1 and CDR2: LNHNV, YYDKDF (reference sequence). The CDR3 covers 15 residues. V lost 2 bases, J lost 9 bases, and 7 bases stayed unmatched. This CDR3 is CATSRPAGGRSEQFF. CDR3 DNA: TGTGCCACCAGCAGACCAGCGGGAGGGCGTAGTGAGCAGTTCTTC.

This chain uses TRBV19 with TRBJ1-5; a possible D gene is TRBD1 (5 bases). The CDR3 has 14 amino acids. V lost 4 bases and J 8 bases, leaving 15 bases between the germline ends. Germline CDR1 and CDR2: LNHDA and SQIVND (reference sequence). For the CDR3, the DNA is TGTGCCAGTAGTAGGGGGTATTCGAGGGAGCCCCAGCATTTT. It encodes CASSRGYSREPQHF.